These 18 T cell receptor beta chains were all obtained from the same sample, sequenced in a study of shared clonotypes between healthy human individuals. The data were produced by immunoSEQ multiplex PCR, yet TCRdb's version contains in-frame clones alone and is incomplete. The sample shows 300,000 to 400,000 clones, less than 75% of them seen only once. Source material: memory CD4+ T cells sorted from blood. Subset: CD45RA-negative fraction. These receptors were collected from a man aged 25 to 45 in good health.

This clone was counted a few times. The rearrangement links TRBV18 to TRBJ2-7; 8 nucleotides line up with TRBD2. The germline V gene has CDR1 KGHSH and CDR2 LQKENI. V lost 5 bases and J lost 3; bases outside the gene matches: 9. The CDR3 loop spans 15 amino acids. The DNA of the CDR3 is TGTGCCAGCTCATCAGCGGGAGTTCCTAACTACGAGCAGTACTTC. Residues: CASSSAGVPNYEQYF.

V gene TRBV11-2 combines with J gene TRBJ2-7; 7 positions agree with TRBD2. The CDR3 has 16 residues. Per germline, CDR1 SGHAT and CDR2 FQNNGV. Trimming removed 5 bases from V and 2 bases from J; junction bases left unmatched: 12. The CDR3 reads CASSATPGAGAYEQYF. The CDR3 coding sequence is TGTGCCAGCAGCGCCACCCCCGGCGCGGGAGCCTACGAGCAGTACTTC.

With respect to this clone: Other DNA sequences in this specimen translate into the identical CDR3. In nucleotides, the CDR3 is TGCGCCAGCAGCTTGAATCCTAGCGACCAAGAGACCCAGTACTTC. As protein: CASSLNPSDQETQYF. V usage is TRBV5-1 and J usage is TRBJ2-5; tentative D call: TRBD2 (6 bases). This CDR3 spans 15 amino acids. Trimming pared 1 base from V and 0 bases from J, leaving 10 bases between. Germline values: CDR1 SGHRS, CDR2 YFSETQ.

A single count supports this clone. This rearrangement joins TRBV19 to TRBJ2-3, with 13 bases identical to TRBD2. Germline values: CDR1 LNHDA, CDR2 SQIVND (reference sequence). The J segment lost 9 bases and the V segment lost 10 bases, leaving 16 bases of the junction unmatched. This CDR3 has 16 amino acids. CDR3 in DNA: TGTGCCACCAAGGGACTAGCGGGAATTGTTTCGGCGACGCAGTATTTT. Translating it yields CATKGLAGIVSATQYF.

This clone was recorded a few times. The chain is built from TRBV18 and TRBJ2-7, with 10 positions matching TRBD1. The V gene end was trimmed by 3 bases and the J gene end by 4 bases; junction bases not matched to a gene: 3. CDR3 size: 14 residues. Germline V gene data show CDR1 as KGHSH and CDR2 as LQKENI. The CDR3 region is CASSPGQGLYEQYF. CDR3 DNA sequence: TGTGCCAGCTCACCGGGACAGGGGTTGTACGAGCAGTACTTC.

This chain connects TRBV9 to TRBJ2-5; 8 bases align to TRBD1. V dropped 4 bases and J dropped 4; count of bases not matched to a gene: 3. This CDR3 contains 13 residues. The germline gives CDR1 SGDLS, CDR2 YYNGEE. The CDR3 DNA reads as TGTGCCAGCAGCCAAACAGGGGGAGAGACCCAGTACTTC. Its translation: CASSQTGGETQYF.

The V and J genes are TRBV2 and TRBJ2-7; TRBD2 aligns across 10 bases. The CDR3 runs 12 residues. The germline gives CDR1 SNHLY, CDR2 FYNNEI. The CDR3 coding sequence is TGTTTATTTAGGACTAGCGGATCCGAGCAGTACTTC. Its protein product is CLFRTSGSEQYF.

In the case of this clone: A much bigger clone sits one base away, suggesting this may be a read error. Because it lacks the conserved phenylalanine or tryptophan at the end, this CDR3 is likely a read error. The CDR3 region is CASSLTGPNTEAFL. As DNA, the CDR3 is TGTGCCAGCAGCTTAACAGGACCGAACACTGAAGCTTTCCTT. The J gene is TRBJ1-1, the V gene TRBV11-2, with D possibly TRBD1 on 5 matching bases. The CDR3 covers 14 residues. The germline V and J ends were trimmed by 2 bases and 1 base, with 8 bases remaining between them. Germline assignment: CDR1 SGHAT and CDR2 FQNNGV.

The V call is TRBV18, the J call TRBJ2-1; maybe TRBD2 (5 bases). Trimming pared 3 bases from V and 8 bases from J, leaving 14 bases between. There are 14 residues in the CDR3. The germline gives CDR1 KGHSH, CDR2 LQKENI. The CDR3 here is CASSPQERNHEQFF. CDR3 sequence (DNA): TGTGCCAGCTCACCGCAGGAGCGGAACCATGAGCAGTTCTTC.

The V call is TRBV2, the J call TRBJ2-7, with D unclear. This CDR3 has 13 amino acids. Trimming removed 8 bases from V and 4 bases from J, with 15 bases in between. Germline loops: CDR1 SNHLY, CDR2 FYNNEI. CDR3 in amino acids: CASGRTSRYEQYF. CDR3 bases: TGTGCCAGCGGACGGACGTCCAGATACGAGCAGTACTTC.

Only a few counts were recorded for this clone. DNA for the CDR3: TGTGCCAGCAGCCTCCGGAGCGAGCAGTACTTC. Translating gives CASSLRSEQYF. The V and J genes are TRBV6-5 and TRBJ2-7; D is unclear. The CDR3 runs 11 residues. CDR1 is MNHEY, CDR2 SVGAGI, per germline. The V and J ends lost 6 bases and 6 bases respectively, with 9 bases between them.

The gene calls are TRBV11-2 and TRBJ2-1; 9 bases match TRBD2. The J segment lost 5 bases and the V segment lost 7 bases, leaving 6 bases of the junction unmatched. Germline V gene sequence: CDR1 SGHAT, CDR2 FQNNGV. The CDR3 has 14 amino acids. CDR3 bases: TGTGCCAGCACTTCCAGCGGGAGGAACAATGAGCAGTTCTTC. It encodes CASTSSGRNNEQFF.

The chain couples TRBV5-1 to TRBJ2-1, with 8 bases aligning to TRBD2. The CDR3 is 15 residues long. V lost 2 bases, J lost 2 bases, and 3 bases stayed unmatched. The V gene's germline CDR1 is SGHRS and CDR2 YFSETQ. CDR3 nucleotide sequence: TGCGCCAGCAGCTTAGCGGGAGACCCCTACAATGAGCAGTTCTTC. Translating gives CASSLAGDPYNEQFF.

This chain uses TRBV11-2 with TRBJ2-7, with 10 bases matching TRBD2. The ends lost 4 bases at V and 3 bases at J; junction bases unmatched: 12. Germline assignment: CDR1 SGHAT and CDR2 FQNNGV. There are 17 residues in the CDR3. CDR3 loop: CASSSPSGTSDYYEQYF. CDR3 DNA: TGTGCCAGCAGCTCTCCTTCCGGGACTAGCGACTACTACGAGCAGTACTTC. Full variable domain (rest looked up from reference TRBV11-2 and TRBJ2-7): EAGVAQSPRYKIIEKRQSVAFWCNPISGHATLYWYQQILGQGPKLLIQFQNNGVVDDSQLPKDRFSAERLKGVDSTLKIQPAKLEDSAVYLCASSSPSGTSDYYEQYFGPGTRLTVT.

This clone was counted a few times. Here the CDR3 DNA reads TGCGCCAGCAGCCAAGATGGGGGACAGAGTTCCGGCTACACCTTC. It yields the protein CASSQDGGQSSGYTF. V and J are TRBV4-3 and TRBJ1-2; 7 nucleotides match TRBD1. Germline V CDR1 and CDR2: LGHNA, YSLEER. The length of the CDR3 is 15 residues. The J segment lost 8 bases and the V segment lost 0 bases, leaving 9 bases of the junction unmatched.

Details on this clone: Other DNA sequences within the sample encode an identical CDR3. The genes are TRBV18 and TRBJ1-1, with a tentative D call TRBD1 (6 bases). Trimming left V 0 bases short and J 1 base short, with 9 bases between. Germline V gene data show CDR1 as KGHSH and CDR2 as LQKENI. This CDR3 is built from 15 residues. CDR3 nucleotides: TGTGCCAGCTCACCACCGGGCAGGGGGAACACTGAAGCTTTCTTT. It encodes CASSPPGRGNTEAFF.

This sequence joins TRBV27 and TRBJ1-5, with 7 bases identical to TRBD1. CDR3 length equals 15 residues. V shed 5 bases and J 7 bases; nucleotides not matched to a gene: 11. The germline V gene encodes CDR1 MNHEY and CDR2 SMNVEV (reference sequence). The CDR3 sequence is CASSATGVGRQPQHF. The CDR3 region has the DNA TGTGCCAGCAGTGCCACAGGGGTTGGAAGACAGCCCCAGCATTTT.

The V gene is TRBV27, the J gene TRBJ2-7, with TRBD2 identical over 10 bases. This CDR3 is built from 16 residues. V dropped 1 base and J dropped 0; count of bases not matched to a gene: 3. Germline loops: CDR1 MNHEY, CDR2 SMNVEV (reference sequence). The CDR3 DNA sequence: TGTGCCAGCAGTTTATTGTCTAGCGGGAGCTCCTACGAGCAGTACTTC. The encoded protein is CASSLLSSGSSYEQYF.